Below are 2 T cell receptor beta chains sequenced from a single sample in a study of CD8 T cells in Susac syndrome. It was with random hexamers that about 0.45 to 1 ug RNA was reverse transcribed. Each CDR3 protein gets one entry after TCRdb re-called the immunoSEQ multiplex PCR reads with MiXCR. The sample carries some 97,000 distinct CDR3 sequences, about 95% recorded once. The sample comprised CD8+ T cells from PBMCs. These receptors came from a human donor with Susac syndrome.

The CDR3 loop is CASSQEGHFYGYTF. In DNA form, the CDR3 reads TGTGCCAGCAGCCAAGAGGGCCATTTCTATGGCTACACCTTC. The chain couples TRBV3-1 to TRBJ1-2; D is undetermined. This CDR3 comprises 14 residues. Trimming removed 0 bases from V and 4 bases from J, with 9 bases in between. Germline V gene lookup returns CDR1 LGHDT and CDR2 YNNKEL (reference sequence).

The CDR3 protein is CASSFQQGAAGELFF. CDR3 nucleotide sequence: TGTGCCAGCAGCTTTCAACAGGGGGCCGCCGGGGAGCTGTTTTTT. This chain joins TRBV7-9 and TRBJ2-2, with TRBD1 matching over 9 bases. V gave up 3 bases and J gave up 6 bases; unmatched junction bases: 5. Germline loops: CDR1 SEHNR, CDR2 FQNEAQ (reference sequence). The CDR3 runs to 15 residues.